The 25 T cell receptor beta chains presented below share a single source sample, sequenced in a study of molecular identifiers for immune sequencing clone quantification. One entry per CDR3 protein results from TCRdb running MiXCR on the PCR reads. The data hold 100,000 or so distinct CDR3 sequences, with about 35% observed a single time. The sample taken for sequencing was naive CD8+ T cells from blood, with Jurkat cell RNA spiked in. Subset defined: FACS-sorted CD8+CD4-CCR7+CD45RA+ naive T cells. These TCRs come from a human donor in good health. Some libraries in this study had Jurkat cell RNA spiked in.

The V call is TRBV11-2, the J call TRBJ2-3; no firm D call. The V end lost 0 bases, the J end lost 2 bases, and 12 bases lay between the germline ends. CDR3 length equals 16 residues. Germline V gene lookup returns CDR1 SGHAT and CDR2 FQNNGV. The CDR3 DNA sequence: TGTGCCAGCAGCTTAGATCATCGACGAAACACAGATACGCAGTATTTT. Residues: CASSLDHRRNTDTQYF.

This rearrangement joins TRBV9 to TRBJ2-7, with 7 bases fitting TRBD1. The ends lost 3 bases at V and 3 bases at J; junction bases unmatched: 9. Looked up from germline, CDR1 is SGDLS and CDR2 is YYNGEE. This CDR3 has 15 residues. The CDR3 loop reads CASSEGYRGGYEQYF. The CDR3 bases are TGTGCCAGCAGCGAAGGATACAGGGGCGGCTACGAGCAGTACTTC.

Only a few counts were recorded for this clonotype. The chain combines TRBV10-2 with TRBJ2-1; the D call may be TRBD1 or TRBD2 (6 bases each). The CDR3 sequence is 14 residues long. The germline V and J ends were trimmed by 5 bases and 8 bases, with 16 bases remaining between them. In germline, CDR1 is WSHSY, CDR2 SAAADI. CDR3 residues: CASSYLGGPDEQFF. The CDR3 DNA sequence: TGCGCCAGCAGTTACCTTGGGGGGCCGGATGAGCAGTTCTTC.

This clonotype was seen only a few times. V gene TRBV27 combines with J gene TRBJ2-6; D possibly corresponds to TRBD2 (6 bases). Trimming stripped 3 bases from V and 5 bases from J, with 14 bases between. Germline assignment: CDR1 MNHEY and CDR2 SMNVEV (reference sequence). The length of the CDR3 is 16 residues. In DNA form, the CDR3 reads TGTGCCAGCAGTTTGGCAGGCGCGGGGAGGGCCAACGTCCTGACTTTC. Its protein product is CASSLAGAGRANVLTF.

This clonotype has ten or more counts. The V call is TRBV2, the J call TRBJ2-6; D call uncertain. CDR3 length equals 12 residues. Trimming took 8 bases from V and 2 from J, leaving 4 bases between them. Germline loops: CDR1 SNHLY, CDR2 FYNNEI. CDR3 sequence reads: CASVTGANVLTF. Here the CDR3 DNA reads TGTGCCAGCGTAACTGGGGCCAACGTCCTGACTTTC.

Concerning this clonotype: One junction end does not reproduce the germline sequence, and a read error may be involved. J is TRBJ2-7 and V is TRBV27; TRBD2 matches 8 bases. This CDR3 region has 15 residues. The germline V gene has CDR1 MNHEY and CDR2 SMNVEV (reference sequence). The CDR3 spells CASSPEAGGPYGQYF. The DNA for the CDR3 is TGTGCCAGCAGTCCGGAGGCGGGAGGCCCCTACGGGCAGTACTTC.

The chain combines TRBV7-9 with TRBJ2-3, with D possibly being TRBD2 (5 bases). V was clipped by 5 bases and J by 6 bases, with 12 bases between them. The CDR3 length is 13 residues. CDR1 and CDR2 from the germline V gene are SEHNR and FQNEAQ (reference sequence). In DNA form, the CDR3 reads TGTGCCAGCAGCGCCACTAGTTCGGATACGCAGTATTTT. This encodes CASSATSSDTQYF.

This chain links TRBV14 with TRBJ2-1, with 7 nucleotides matching TRBD1. The germline gives CDR1 SGHDN, CDR2 FVKESK. This CDR3 is 16 amino acids long. V shed 1 base, J shed 4 bases, and the junction held 7 bases outside the gene matches. The CDR3 sequence is CASSQARGQKYNEQFF. CDR3 DNA sequence: TGTGCCAGCAGCCAAGCCCGGGGACAGAAATACAATGAGCAGTTCTTC.

A note on this clonotype: Since a much larger clone is just one base distant, this may be a read error. This chain uses TRBV5-6 with TRBJ2-5; D might be TRBD2 (5 bases). Germline V CDR1 and CDR2: SGHDT, YYEEEE. CDR3 length: 15 residues. V was pared by 1 base and J by 0 bases, with 10 bases between. CDR3 in DNA: TGTGCCAGCAGCTTGTGGACGGGGTACCAAGAGACCCAGTACTTC. Translating it yields CASSLWTGYQETQYF. Looking up the rest from reference TRBV5-6 and TRBJ2-5 gives the full variable domain: DAGVTQSPTHLIKTRGQQVTLRCSPKSGHDTVSWYQQALGQGPQFIFQYYEEEERQRGNFPDRFSGHQFPNYSSELNVNALLLGDSALYLCASSLWTGYQETQYFGPGTRLLVL.

The rearrangement links TRBV5-6 to TRBJ2-7; D is perhaps TRBD2 (5 bases). CDR3 length equals 14 residues. Per germline, CDR1 SGHDT and CDR2 YYEEEE. Deletions cut 1 base from V and 2 bases from J, with 10 bases between. The CDR3 loop is CASSLISEAYEQYF. CDR3 bases: TGTGCCAGCAGCTTGATTAGCGAAGCCTACGAGCAGTACTTC. Variable domain in full (rest from reference TRBV5-6 and TRBJ2-7): DAGVTQSPTHLIKTRGQQVTLRCSPKSGHDTVSWYQQALGQGPQFIFQYYEEEERQRGNFPDRFSGHQFPNYSSELNVNALLLGDSALYLCASSLISEAYEQYFGPGTRLTVT.

The chain is built from TRBV7-9 and TRBJ2-5, with 9 bases that match TRBD1. This CDR3 region has 15 residues. Germline lookup yields CDR1 SEHNR and CDR2 FQNEAQ (reference sequence). Trimming removed 5 bases from V and 0 bases from J; junction bases left unmatched: 4. The DNA of the CDR3 is TGTGCCAGCAGCCGGGACAGGGACTACCAAGAGACCCAGTACTTC. Translated: CASSRDRDYQETQYF.

This clonotype was seen many times. The V gene is TRBV5-4, the J gene TRBJ2-7, with 8 bases aligning to TRBD1. Germline loops: CDR1 SGHNT, CDR2 YYREEE (reference sequence). The CDR3 contains 13 residues. V was clipped by 2 bases and J by 3 bases; unmatched bases: 1. CDR3 in DNA: TGTGCCAGCAGCTTCGACAGGGGCTACGAGCAGTACTTC. Translating it yields CASSFDRGYEQYF. Variable domain in full (rest from reference TRBV5-4 and TRBJ2-7): ETGVTQSPTHLIKTRGQQVTLRCSSQSGHNTVSWYQQALGQGPQFIFQYYREEENGRGNFPPRFSGLQFPNYSSELNVNALELDDSALYLCASSFDRGYEQYFGPGTRLTVT.

The chain couples TRBV11-2 to TRBJ2-7; 11 bases fit TRBD2. The junction had 3 bases not matched to a gene; V was cut back by 3 bases and J by 2 bases. Per the germline V gene, CDR1 is SGHAT and CDR2 is FQNNGV. The CDR3 has 15 residues. For the CDR3, the DNA is TGTGCCAGCAGCTTGGGACTAGCGGAAGCCTACGAGCAGTACTTC. This translates into CASSLGLAEAYEQYF.

This clonotype was detected ten times or more. The V and J genes are TRBV7-9 and TRBJ2-5; TRBD1 or TRBD2 may be the D gene (5 bases each). V lost 3 bases and J 9 bases, leaving 23 bases between the germline ends. Per the germline V gene, CDR1 is SEHNR and CDR2 is FQNEAQ (reference sequence). This CDR3 has 16 residues. The CDR3 loop reads CASSLSYLRGDMPQYF. CDR3 DNA sequence: TGTGCCAGCAGCTTGTCCTATTTGAGGGGTGATATGCCCCAGTACTTC.

There are a few counts of this clonotype. CDR3 DNA sequence: TGCAGTGCTAGAGATCTCGGGGCCTACTACGAGCAGTACTTC. As protein: CSARDLGAYYEQYF. V is TRBV20-1 and J is TRBJ2-7, with D possibly called TRBD1 or TRBD2 (5 bases each). V shed 0 bases and J shed 3 bases, with 12 bases lying between them. The CDR3 runs 14 residues. Germline V gene data show CDR1 as DFQATT and CDR2 as SNEGSKA (reference sequence).

Only a few counts were recorded for this clonotype. This chain joins TRBV7-3 and TRBJ2-1; tentative D call: TRBD1 (5 bases). The CDR3 spans 14 residues. Deletions cut 0 bases from V and 7 bases from J, with 10 bases between. Germline-derived CDR1 and CDR2 are SGHTA and FQGTGA. CDR3 sequence reads: CASSLTRKGNEQFF. CDR3 DNA: TGTGCCAGCAGCTTAACTAGGAAGGGGAATGAGCAGTTCTTC.

The rearrangement links TRBV27 to TRBJ2-2, with 10 bases identical to TRBD2. The CDR3 is made up of 16 amino acids. With 3 bases clipped from V and 4 bases from J, the junction kept 5 bases outside the gene matches. CDR1 and CDR2 from the germline V gene are MNHEY and SMNVEV (reference sequence). Here the CDR3 reads CASSFGLAGATGELFF. As DNA, the CDR3 is TGTGCCAGCAGTTTTGGTCTAGCGGGGGCCACCGGGGAGCTGTTTTTT.

This sequence joins TRBV7-6 and TRBJ2-7; 9 bases are a match to TRBD2. The V gene end was trimmed by 2 bases and the J gene end by 2 bases; junction bases not matched to a gene: 7. This CDR3 has 16 amino acids. Germline lookup yields CDR1 SGHVS and CDR2 FNYEAQ. The CDR3 bases are TGTGCCAGCAGCTTAACGTCCGCGGGAGGGACCTACGAGCAGTACTTC. Translated, it gives CASSLTSAGGTYEQYF.

This clonotype was counted a single time. This may stem from a read error, because a much larger clone lies one nucleotide away. This chain joins TRBV6-1 and TRBJ1-5; the D gene is possibly TRBD1 (5 bases). Per germline, CDR1 MNHNS and CDR2 SASEGT. Trimming left V 3 bases short and J 1 base short, with 13 bases between. The CDR3 runs to 16 residues. The CDR3 region has the DNA TGTGCCAGCAGTGACCCGGGACGGGGAAGCAATCAGCCCCAGCATTTT. It encodes CASSDPGRGSNQPQHF.

Many counts were recorded for this clonotype. This chain connects TRBV7-9 to TRBJ2-2; D is unresolved. Germline V CDR1 and CDR2: SEHNR, FQNEAQ (reference sequence). The CDR3 covers 13 residues. The V end was cut by 5 bases, the J end by 4 bases, with 8 bases between. CDR3 in amino acids: CASSPRITGELFF. The CDR3 coding sequence is TGTGCCAGCAGCCCACGGATCACCGGGGAGCTGTTTTTT. The full variable domain, its missing parts supplied by reference TRBV7-9 and TRBJ2-2, is DTGVSQNPRHKITKRGQNVTFRCDPISEHNRLYWYRQTLGQGPEFLTYFQNEAQLEKSRLLSDRFSAERPKGSFSTLEIQRTEQGDSAMYLCASSPRITGELFFGEGSRLTVL.

The rearrangement joins TRBV5-1 to TRBJ2-7; TRBD2 matches at 10 bases. CDR3 length: 14 amino acids. CDR1 is SGHRS and CDR2 is YFSETQ in the germline V gene. The junction had 8 bases not matched to a gene; V was cut back by 4 bases and J by 7 bases. The CDR3 nucleotides read TGCGCCAGCAGCCCGGGACTAGCGCCATTAGAGCAGTACTTC. Its protein is CASSPGLAPLEQYF.

This clonotype occurred a few times. This chain joins TRBV28 and TRBJ1-1; 8 bases align to TRBD1. In germline, CDR1 is MDHEN, CDR2 SYDVKM. The CDR3 loop spans 11 amino acids. Trimming removed 4 bases from V and 11 bases from J; junction bases left unmatched: 3. The CDR3 sequence: CASSSTGDAFF. As DNA, the CDR3 is TGTGCCAGCAGTTCGACAGGGGACGCTTTCTTT.

The chain links TRBV12-3 or TRBV12-4 to TRBJ2-5; the D gene is possibly TRBD2 (5 bases). Trimming left V 8 bases short and J 5 bases short, with 21 bases between. There are 15 residues in the CDR3. CDR3 protein: CASVPGGPRGETQYF. In DNA, the CDR3 is TGTGCCAGCGTGCCGGGTGGGCCACGGGGTGAGACCCAGTACTTC.

The chain recombines TRBV7-9 with TRBJ2-1; no clear D. V was trimmed by 5 bases and J by 10 bases, leaving 12 bases between them. There are 12 residues in the CDR3. Germline-derived CDR1 and CDR2 are SEHNR and FQNEAQ (reference sequence). CDR3 region: CASSPNSPEQFF. In nucleotides, the CDR3 is TGTGCCAGCAGCCCAAACTCACCAGAGCAGTTCTTC. The variable domain in full, with the rest retrieved from reference TRBV7-9 and TRBJ2-1, is DTGVSQNPRHKITKRGQNVTFRCDPISEHNRLYWYRQTLGQGPEFLTYFQNEAQLEKSRLLSDRFSAERPKGSFSTLEIQRTEQGDSAMYLCASSPNSPEQFFGPGTRLTVL.

V and J are TRBV4-1 and TRBJ2-1, with 11 bases matching TRBD2. Germline lookup yields CDR1 MGHRA and CDR2 YSYEKL. V lost 1 base to trimming and J lost 7 bases; unmatched junction nucleotides: 3. The CDR3 covers 15 residues. In DNA, the CDR3 is TGCGCCAGCAGCCAAGCTAGCGGGAGGTGGAATGAGCAGTTCTTC. Amino acids: CASSQASGRWNEQFF.